What follows are 2 T cell receptor beta chains derived from one specimen sequenced in a study of tumor-infiltrating lymphocytes in primary liver carcinoma. They got blood RNA out of unsorted whole blood and also pulled out germline DNA. From 400 to 500 ng total RNA, TCR beta cDNA was generated with a primer in the constant region. Amplification in three nested multiplex PCR rounds with slightly modified ARM-PCR gave rise to TCR beta libraries. For approximately 11 cycles apiece, the opening two PCR rounds ran with TRBV1-TRBV30 forward primers and a C-beta reverse primer. TCRdb used MiXCR to reprocess the multiplex PCR reads, holding one entry per CDR3 protein. The sample contains approximately 330,000 distinct CDR3 sequences, approximately 64% of which appear only once. Material for sequencing was peripheral blood. These receptors were obtained from a middle-aged man with primary liver carcinoma and hepatitis B virus infection.

The rearrangement joins TRBV6-1 to TRBJ2-7, with unresolved D. Trimming cost V 3 bases and J 7 bases, with 13 bases left between them. Germline V gene lookup returns CDR1 MNHNS and CDR2 SASEGT. CDR3 length equals 13 residues. As DNA, the CDR3 is TGTGCCAGCAGTGAGGCAAGGCTCGGTGAGCAGTACTTC. Amino acid sequence: CASSEARLGEQYF.

For this clonotype: At one end, the junction sequence differs from germline, possibly due to a read error. The chain combines TRBV11-2 with TRBJ2-5; 11 nucleotides agree with TRBD2. Germline V lookup: CDR1 SGHAT, CDR2 FQNNGV. The CDR3 is 18 residues long. In DNA, the CDR3 is TGTGCCAGCAGCTTAGAGGTTAGCGGGGGGGTATTCCAAGAGACCAAGTACTTC. It is translated as CASSLEVSGGVFQETKYF.